This T cell receptor (beta chain) was recovered during a study of human T cells and chemical hapten exposure. TCRdb reanalysed the RACE reads using MiXCR and keeps one entry per CDR3 protein. Seen here are about 30,000 distinct CDR3 sequences, about 5% observed once, and the top ten hold 5% to 7%. Trimming pared 3 bases from V and 0 bases from J, leaving 6 bases between. Germline V lookup: CDR1 LNHDA, CDR2 SQIVND (reference sequence). The CDR3 has 15 amino acids. Time point denoted: patch test 3, about 24 weeks after DPC sensitization. Stated treatment: therapeutic diphenylcyclopropenone sensitization with weekly scalp DPC. At least ten counts were recorded for this clonotype.

The rearrangement links TRBV19 to TRBJ2-6; D is ambiguous. Sequences were derived from whole blood, sampled in connection with sensitization to the hapten diphenylcyclopropenone (DPC). The receptor comes from a man aged 25 to 40 with alopecia areata. Some clones in this sample may be carry-over from other donors' samples. This chain's CDR3 is CASSMVLSGANVLTF. CDR3 DNA: TGTGCCAGTAGTATGGTCCTCTCTGGGGCCAACGTCCTGACTTTC.